This T cell receptor beta chain was recovered during a study of glioma-infiltrating T cells. Study outcomes and limitations: Tissue and blood shared very few CDR3 sequences. Tissue-blood divergence was below expectation in non-neoplastic patients, above in gliomas.

The iRepertoire nested amplicon-rescue multiplex PCR amplified TCR alpha and beta CDR3s from RNA. Tissue mRNA or PBMC total RNA, about 90-450 ng, went into one-step reverse transcription and amplification. TCRdb reprocessed the multiplex PCR reads via MiXCR and lists one record per CDR3 protein. The table lists about 180,000 distinct CDR3 sequences, approximately 40% of them singletons. Comments on this clonotype: The antigen remains undetermined.

CDR1 SEHNR and CDR2 FQNEAQ come from the germline V gene (reference sequence). This CDR3 region has 15 residues. V was trimmed by 4 bases and J by 12 bases, leaving 19 bases between them. This receptor was identified in a human donor with low-grade glioma or glioblastoma, undergoing nonglioma brain surgery, or in good health (not recorded which). The specimen was glioma tissue, nonneoplastic brain tissue, or PBMCs (not recorded which). The chain recombines TRBV7-9 with TRBJ2-6, with no clear D. The CDR3, as DNA: TGTGCCAGCAGCTCCGGCCGGATCGGTCCGGGCGTCCTGACTTTC. Translated, it gives CASSSGRIGPGVLTF.